The 19 T cell receptor beta chains below come from one sample, sequenced in a study of CD4 T cells in relation to SARS-CoV-2 and coronaviruses. Before the COVID-19 pandemic, during about 2010-2018, CD4+ T cells were taken from unexposed donors. CD4+ T cells were isolated from the cells after 10 days of culture. Antigens for these TCRs are unknown. TCRdb keeps only in-frame clones here, not all; method: immunoSEQ multiplex PCR. The table shows about 22,000 clones, with 66% occurring only once. Sequencing was performed on CD4+ T cells from PBMCs, cultured in vitro. All receptors derive from a human donor in good health.

The chain employs TRBV19 and TRBJ1-5; D remains ambiguous. The CDR3 is 15 amino acids. Trimming pared 5 bases from V and 3 bases from J, leaving 14 bases between. Germline V gives CDR1 LNHDA, CDR2 SQIVND (reference sequence). For the CDR3, the DNA is TGTGCCAGTAGTCGGGGTCCGGCCAACAATCAGCCCCAGCATTTT. Its protein is CASSRGPANNQPQHF.

The chain carries TRBV18 and TRBJ2-2; D gene ambiguous. The CDR3 runs 15 residues. Per the germline V gene, CDR1 is KGHSH and CDR2 is LQKENI. The V end was cut by 4 bases, the J end by 3 bases, with 12 bases between. The CDR3 reads CASSLRPLDTGELFF. The CDR3, as DNA: TGTGCCAGCTCACTGCGGCCTCTGGACACCGGGGAGCTGTTTTTT.

The CDR3 DNA sequence: TGTGCCACCTCATCCGGGACAGGGCCAACCGAGCAGTACTTC. Amino acids: CATSSGTGPTEQYF. This chain uses TRBV27 with TRBJ2-7, with 9 positions matching TRBD1. The germline V gene encodes CDR1 MNHEY and CDR2 SMNVEV (reference sequence). V was clipped by 10 bases and J by 6 bases; unmatched bases: 13. This CDR3 region has 14 residues.

The rearrangement joins TRBV10-3 to TRBJ2-1, with TRBD2 matching over 8 bases. Germline values: CDR1 ENHRY, CDR2 SYGVKD. V shed 2 bases, J shed 0 bases, and the junction held 6 bases outside the gene matches. The CDR3 totals 17 residues. The CDR3 reads CAISERLAGSSYNEQFF. The CDR3 DNA is TGTGCCATCAGTGAGAGGCTAGCGGGTAGCTCCTACAATGAGCAGTTCTTC.

This clone showed up just a few times. The rearrangement uses TRBV6-5 and TRBJ1-1; D perhaps matches TRBD1 (6 bases). This CDR3 comprises 15 residues. Deletions cut 5 bases from V and 1 base from J, with 14 bases between. Germline V gene sequence: CDR1 MNHEY, CDR2 SVGAGI. The CDR3 here is CASSNQGGGNTEAFF. The CDR3, as DNA: TGTGCCAGCAGTAACCAGGGAGGGGGGAACACTGAAGCTTTCTTT.

The chain is built from TRBV5-1 and TRBJ1-4, with D possibly matching TRBD1 (6 bases). Between the trimmed V and J ends, which lost 4 bases and 0 bases, there was a span of 7 bases. This CDR3 spans 14 amino acids. The germline V gene has CDR1 SGHRS and CDR2 YFSETQ. This CDR3 is CASSPGATNEKLFF. The CDR3 coding sequence is TGCGCCAGCAGCCCAGGGGCAACTAATGAAAAACTGTTTTTT.

The V and J genes are TRBV7-8 and TRBJ2-5; D is undetermined. The V gene's germline CDR1 is SGHVS and CDR2 FQNEAQ. Trimming cost V 1 base and J 5 bases, with 14 bases left between them. The CDR3 consists of 15 residues. CDR3 loop: CASSLEMGPRETQYF. The CDR3 bases are TGTGCCAGCAGCTTAGAGATGGGTCCCAGGGAGACCCAGTACTTC. The full variable domain, its missing parts supplied by reference TRBV7-8 and TRBJ2-5, is GAGVSQSPRYKVAKRGQDVALRCDPISGHVSLFWYQQALGQGPEFLTYFQNEAQLDKSGLPSDRFFAERPEGSVSTLKIQRTQQEDSAVYLCASSLEMGPRETQYFGPGTRLLVL.

The chain combines TRBV12-3 or TRBV12-4 with TRBJ1-1; 7 positions agree with TRBD1. The CDR3 is 13 amino acids. Germline trimming cut 3 bases from V and 8 bases from J; bases unmatched to any gene: 6. The CDR3 sequence is CASSFPGQIEAFF. The DNA for the CDR3 is TGTGCCAGCAGTTTTCCGGGACAGATAGAAGCTTTCTTT.

The V and J genes are TRBV7-8 and TRBJ1-3; no definite D call. The V end was cut by 8 bases, the J end by 1 base, with 9 bases between. Looked up from germline, CDR1 is SGHVS and CDR2 is FQNEAQ. The CDR3 is 13 residues long. As DNA, the CDR3 is TGTGCCAGCCAGATAGGTTCTGGAAACACCATATATTTT. Its protein is CASQIGSGNTIYF.

The V call is TRBV7-2, the J call TRBJ2-7; 7 nucleotides align to TRBD2. CDR1 and CDR2 from the germline V gene are SGHTA and FQGNSA. With 2 bases clipped from V and 5 bases from J, the junction kept 12 bases outside the gene matches. The CDR3 consists of 16 residues. Here the CDR3 reads CASSLWVGGPQDEQYF. CDR3 sequence (DNA): TGTGCCAGCAGCTTATGGGTGGGAGGGCCCCAGGACGAGCAGTACTTC.

This chain uses TRBV5-6 with TRBJ1-6, with 9 bases identical to TRBD1. Per germline, CDR1 SGHDT and CDR2 YYEEEE. The junction had 8 bases not matched to a gene; V was cut back by 3 bases and J by 10 bases. This CDR3 contains 15 residues. The CDR3 region has the DNA TGTGCCAGCAGCTCCGGACAGGGGTATACCTCACCCCTCCACTTT. It specifies CASSSGQGYTSPLHF.

The chain is built from TRBV6-5 and TRBJ1-6; TRBD1 might be the D (5 bases). Trimming shortened V by 6 bases and J by 7 bases, and 16 bases separated the two germline ends. The CDR3 length is 15 residues. Germline values: CDR1 MNHEY, CDR2 SVGAGI. In DNA form, the CDR3 reads TGTGCCAGCAGCTCAGTGCACGAGGGGAATTCACCCCTCCACTTT. Its protein is CASSSVHEGNSPLHF.

V is TRBV3-1 (or the pseudogene TRBV3-2) and J is TRBJ1-5; D is undetermined. This CDR3 contains 15 residues. Trimming took off 5 bases at V and 4 bases at J, with 15 bases between the two ends. The V gene's germline CDR1 is LGHDT and CDR2 YNNKEL (reference sequence). CDR3 residues: CASSNGLGLNQPQHF. DNA of the CDR3: TGTGCCAGCAGCAATGGGTTGGGTCTTAATCAGCCCCAGCATTTT.

This clone was counted between two and nine times. The V gene is TRBV11-2, the J gene TRBJ2-3; TRBD1 matches at 9 bases. J lost 2 bases, V lost 3 bases, and 3 bases had no gene match. The CDR3 is 15 amino acids. Germline lookup yields CDR1 SGHAT and CDR2 FQNNGV. The CDR3 loop reads CASSLTGGITDTQYF. CDR3 bases: TGTGCCAGCAGCTTGACAGGGGGGATCACAGATACGCAGTATTTT.

The chain uses TRBV9 and TRBJ2-3; D gene ambiguous. CDR1 and CDR2 from the germline V gene are SGDLS and YYNGEE. CDR3 size: 16 residues. Trimming left V 0 bases short and J 0 bases short, with 11 bases between. In DNA form, the CDR3 reads TGTGCCAGCAGCGTAGCGGCCGCCGCTAGCACAGATACGCAGTATTTT. This gives the protein CASSVAAAASTDTQYF. Using reference TRBV9 and TRBJ2-3 for the parts outside the CDR3, the full variable domain is DSGVTQTPKHLITATGQRVTLRCSPRSGDLSVYWYQQSLDQGLQFLIQYYNGEERAKGNILERFSAQQFPDLHSELNLSSLELGDSALYFCASSVAAAASTDTQYFGPGTRLTVL.

For the CDR3, the DNA is TGTGCCAGCAGCCCGTCTTGGGGCGGCCGCGCGGAAGCTTTCTTT. Translated, it gives CASSPSWGGRAEAFF. The chain has TRBV11-2 and TRBJ1-1, with D possibly being TRBD1 (5 bases). This CDR3 has 15 amino acids. Trimming removed 5 bases at V and 8 bases at J, with 21 bases between. Germline V gene sequence: CDR1 SGHAT, CDR2 FQNNGV.

CDR3 region: CSVSGGGVPGNTIYF. The DNA of the CDR3 is TGCAGCGTTTCTGGCGGGGGAGTTCCTGGAAACACCATATATTTT. The chain is built from TRBV29-1 and TRBJ1-3; possibly TRBD1 for D (5 bases). Germline CDR1 SQVTM, CDR2 ANQGSEA. V was cut by 5 bases and J by 2 bases, with 16 bases left in between. The CDR3 sequence is 15 residues long.

This rearrangement joins TRBV13 to TRBJ2-7; 8 bases are a match to TRBD1. The V gene's germline CDR1 is PRHDT and CDR2 FYEKMQ (reference sequence). The CDR3 is 14 amino acids. V shed 3 bases and J 6 bases; nucleotides not matched to a gene: 7. The CDR3 loop is CASSLIGTGSEQYF. CDR3 bases: TGTGCCAGCAGCTTGATTGGGACAGGTAGCGAGCAGTACTTC.

This chain joins TRBV7-9 and TRBJ1-4; D remains unclear. Germline CDR1 reads SEHNR; CDR2 reads FQNEAQ (reference sequence). Trimming removed 1 base at V and 4 bases at J, with 7 bases between. The CDR3 runs 14 residues. CDR3 in amino acids: CASSLGPNNEKLFF. DNA of the CDR3: TGTGCCAGCAGCTTAGGTCCGAATAATGAAAAACTGTTTTTT.